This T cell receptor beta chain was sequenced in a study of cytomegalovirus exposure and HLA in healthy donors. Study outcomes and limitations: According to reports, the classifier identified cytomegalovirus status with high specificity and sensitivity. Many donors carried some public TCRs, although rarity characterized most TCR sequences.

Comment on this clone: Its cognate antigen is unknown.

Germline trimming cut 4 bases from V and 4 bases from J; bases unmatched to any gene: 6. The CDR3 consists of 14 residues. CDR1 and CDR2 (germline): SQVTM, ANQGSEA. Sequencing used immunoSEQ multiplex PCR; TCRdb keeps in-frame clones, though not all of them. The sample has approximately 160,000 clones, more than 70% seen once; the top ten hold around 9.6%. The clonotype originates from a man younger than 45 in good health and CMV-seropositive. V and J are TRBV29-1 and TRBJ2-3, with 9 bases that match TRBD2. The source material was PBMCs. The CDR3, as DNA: TGCAGCGTTGTTGCGGGGGGGCGGGCAGATACGCAGTATTTT. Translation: CSVVAGGRADTQYF.